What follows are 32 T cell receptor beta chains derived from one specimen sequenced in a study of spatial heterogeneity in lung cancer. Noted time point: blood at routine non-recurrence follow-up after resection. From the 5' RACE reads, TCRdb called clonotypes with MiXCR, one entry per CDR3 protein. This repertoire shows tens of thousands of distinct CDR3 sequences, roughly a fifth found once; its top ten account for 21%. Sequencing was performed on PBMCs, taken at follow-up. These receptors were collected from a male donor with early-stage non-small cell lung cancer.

CDR3 bases: TGCAGCGTTGGAGTTTCCACAGATACGCAGTATTTT. This codes for CSVGVSTDTQYF. The chain uses TRBV29-1 and TRBJ2-3; D unclear. CDR1 and CDR2 (germline): SQVTM, ANQGSEA. The CDR3 runs to 12 residues. Trimming pared 4 bases from V and 2 bases from J, leaving 7 bases between.

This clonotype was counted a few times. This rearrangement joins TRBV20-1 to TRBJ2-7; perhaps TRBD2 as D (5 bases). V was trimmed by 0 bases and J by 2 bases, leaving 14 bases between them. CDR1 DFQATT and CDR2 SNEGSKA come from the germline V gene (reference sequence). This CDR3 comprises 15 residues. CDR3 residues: CSARDSDGVTYEQYF. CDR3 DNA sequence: TGCAGTGCTAGAGATAGTGACGGGGTGACCTACGAGCAGTACTTC.

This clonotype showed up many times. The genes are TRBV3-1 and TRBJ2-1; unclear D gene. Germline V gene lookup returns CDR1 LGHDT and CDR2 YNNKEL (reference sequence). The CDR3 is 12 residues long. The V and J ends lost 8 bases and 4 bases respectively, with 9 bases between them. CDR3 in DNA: TGTGCCAGCTTGGATGTTTACAATGAGCAGTTCTTC. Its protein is CASLDVYNEQFF.

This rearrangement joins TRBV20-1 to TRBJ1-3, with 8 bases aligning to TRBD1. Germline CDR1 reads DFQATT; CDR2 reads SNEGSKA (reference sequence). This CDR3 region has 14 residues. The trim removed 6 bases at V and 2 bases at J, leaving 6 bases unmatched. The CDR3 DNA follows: TGCAGTGCGCCCAGGGGGCAGGCTGGAAACACCATATATTTT. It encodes CSAPRGQAGNTIYF.

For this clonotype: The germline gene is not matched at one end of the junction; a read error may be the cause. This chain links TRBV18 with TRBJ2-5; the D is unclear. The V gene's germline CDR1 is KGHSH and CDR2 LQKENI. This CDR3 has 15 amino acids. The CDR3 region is CASSPRSGLQETQNF. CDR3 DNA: TGTGCCAGCTCACCACGGTCAGGCCTCCAAGAGACCCAGAACTTC.

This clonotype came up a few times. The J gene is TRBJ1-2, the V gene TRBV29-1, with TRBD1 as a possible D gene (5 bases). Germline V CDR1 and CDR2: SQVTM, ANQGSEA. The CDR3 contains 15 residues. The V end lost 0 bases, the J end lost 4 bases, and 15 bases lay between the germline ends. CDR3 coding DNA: TGCAGCGTTGAAGAAAGCAAGGGGCGGTTCTATGGCTACACCTTC. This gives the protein CSVEESKGRFYGYTF. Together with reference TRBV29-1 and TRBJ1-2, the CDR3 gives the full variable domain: SAVISQKPSRDICQRGTSLTIQCQVDSQVTMMFWYRQQPGQSLTLIATANQGSEATYESGFVIDKFPISRPNLTFSTLTVSNMSPEDSSIYLCSVEESKGRFYGYTFGSGTRLTVV.

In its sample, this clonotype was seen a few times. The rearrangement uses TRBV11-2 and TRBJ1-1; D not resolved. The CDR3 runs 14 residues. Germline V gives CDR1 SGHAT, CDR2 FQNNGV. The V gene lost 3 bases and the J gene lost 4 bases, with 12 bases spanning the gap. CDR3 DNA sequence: TGTGCCAGCAGCTTCGAGGGTCTGGGCACTGAAGCTTTCTTT. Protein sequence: CASSFEGLGTEAFF.

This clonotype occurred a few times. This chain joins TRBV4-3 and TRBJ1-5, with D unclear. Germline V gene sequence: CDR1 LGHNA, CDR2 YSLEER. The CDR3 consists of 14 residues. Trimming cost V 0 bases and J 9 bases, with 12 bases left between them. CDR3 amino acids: CASSQDQLVGPQHF. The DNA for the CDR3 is TGCGCCAGCAGCCAAGACCAACTGGTCGGGCCCCAGCATTTT.

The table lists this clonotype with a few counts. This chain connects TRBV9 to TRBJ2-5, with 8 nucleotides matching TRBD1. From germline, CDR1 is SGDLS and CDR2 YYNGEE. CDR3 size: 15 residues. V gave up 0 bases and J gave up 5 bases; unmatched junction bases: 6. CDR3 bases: TGTGCCAGCAGCGTAGCCCCAGGGGGCGTTGAGACCCAGTACTTC. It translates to CASSVAPGGVETQYF.

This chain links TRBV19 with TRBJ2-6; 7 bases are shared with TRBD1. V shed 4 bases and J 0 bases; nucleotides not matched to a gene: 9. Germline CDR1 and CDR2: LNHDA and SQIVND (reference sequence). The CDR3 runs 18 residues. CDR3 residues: CASSTDRASRSGANVLTF. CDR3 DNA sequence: TGTGCCAGTAGTACAGACAGGGCGTCGCGCTCTGGGGCCAACGTCCTGACTTTC.

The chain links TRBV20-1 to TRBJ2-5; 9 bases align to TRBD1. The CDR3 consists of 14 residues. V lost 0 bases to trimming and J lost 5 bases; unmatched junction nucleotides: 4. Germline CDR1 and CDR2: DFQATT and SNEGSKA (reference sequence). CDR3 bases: TGCAGTGCTAGAGAAGGACAGGGGATCGAGACCCAGTACTTC. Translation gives CSAREGQGIETQYF.

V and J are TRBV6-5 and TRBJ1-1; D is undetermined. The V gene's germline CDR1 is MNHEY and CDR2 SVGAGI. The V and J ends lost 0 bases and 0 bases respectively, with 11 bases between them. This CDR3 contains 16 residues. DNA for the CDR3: TGTGCCAGCAGTTACTCGAAAGTACGGATGAACACTGAAGCTTTCTTT. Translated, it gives CASSYSKVRMNTEAFF.

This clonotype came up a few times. The CDR3 DNA reads as TGTGCCAGCCACACAGATACGCAGTATTTT. This codes for CASHTDTQYF. V and J are TRBV7-9 and TRBJ2-3, with D unresolved. V dropped 8 bases and J dropped 2 bases, with 2 bases sitting between them. From germline, CDR1 is SEHNR and CDR2 FQNEAQ (reference sequence). The CDR3 consists of 10 residues.

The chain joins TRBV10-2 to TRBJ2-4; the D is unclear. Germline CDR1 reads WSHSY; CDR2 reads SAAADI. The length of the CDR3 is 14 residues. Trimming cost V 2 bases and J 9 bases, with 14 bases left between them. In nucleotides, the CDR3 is TGCGCCAGCAGTGAGGCCCGTGATTCTGCCATTCAGTACTTC. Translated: CASSEARDSAIQYF.

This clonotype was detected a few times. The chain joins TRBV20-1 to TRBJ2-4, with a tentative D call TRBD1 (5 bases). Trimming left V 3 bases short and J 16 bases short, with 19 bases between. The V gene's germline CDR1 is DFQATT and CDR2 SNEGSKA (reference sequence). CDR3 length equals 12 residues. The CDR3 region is CSASLNTGLVYF. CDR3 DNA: TGCAGTGCTAGCCTAAATACAGGCCTTGTATACTTC.

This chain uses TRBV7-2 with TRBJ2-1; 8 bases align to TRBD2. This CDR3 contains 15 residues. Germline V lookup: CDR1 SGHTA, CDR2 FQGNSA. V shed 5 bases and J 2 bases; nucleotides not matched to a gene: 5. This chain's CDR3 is CASSPGTRAYNEQFF. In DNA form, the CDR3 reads TGTGCCAGCAGCCCCGGGACTAGGGCCTACAATGAGCAGTTCTTC.

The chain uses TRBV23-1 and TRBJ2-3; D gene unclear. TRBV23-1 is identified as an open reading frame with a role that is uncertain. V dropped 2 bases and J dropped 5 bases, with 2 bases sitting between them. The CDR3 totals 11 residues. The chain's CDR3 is CASSQGDTQYF. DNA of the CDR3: TGCGCCAGCAGTCAAGGAGATACGCAGTATTTT.

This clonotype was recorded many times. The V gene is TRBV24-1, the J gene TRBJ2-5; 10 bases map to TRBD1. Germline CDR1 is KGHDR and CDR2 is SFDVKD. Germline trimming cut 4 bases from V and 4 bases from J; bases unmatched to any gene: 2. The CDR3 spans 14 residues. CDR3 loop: CATSEWDRGETQYF. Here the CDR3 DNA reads TGTGCCACCAGTGAATGGGACAGGGGAGAGACCCAGTACTTC.

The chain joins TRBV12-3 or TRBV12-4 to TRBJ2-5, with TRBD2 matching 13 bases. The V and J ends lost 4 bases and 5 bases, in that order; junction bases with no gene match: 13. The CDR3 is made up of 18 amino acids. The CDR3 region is CASSSERLAGGVSETQYF. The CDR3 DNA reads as TGTGCCAGCAGTTCCGAGAGACTAGCGGGAGGCGTCTCGGAGACCCAGTACTTC.

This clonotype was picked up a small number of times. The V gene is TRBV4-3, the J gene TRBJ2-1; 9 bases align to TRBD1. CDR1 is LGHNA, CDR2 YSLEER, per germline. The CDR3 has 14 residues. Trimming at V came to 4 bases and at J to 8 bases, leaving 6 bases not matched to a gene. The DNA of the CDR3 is TGCGCCAGCAGCCCTCTGGGACAGGGCGATGAGCAGTTCTTC. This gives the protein CASSPLGQGDEQFF.

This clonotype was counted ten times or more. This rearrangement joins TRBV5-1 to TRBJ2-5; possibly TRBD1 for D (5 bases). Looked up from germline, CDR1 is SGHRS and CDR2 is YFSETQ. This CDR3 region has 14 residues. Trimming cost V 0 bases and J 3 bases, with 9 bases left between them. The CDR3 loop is CASSLGKGKETQYF. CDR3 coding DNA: TGCGCCAGCAGCTTGGGAAAGGGGAAAGAGACCCAGTACTTC. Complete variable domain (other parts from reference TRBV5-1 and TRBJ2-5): KAGVTQTPRYLIKTRGQQVTLSCSPISGHRSVSWYQQTPGQGLQFLFEYFSETQRNKGNFPGRFSGRQFSNSRSEMNVSTLELGDSALYLCASSLGKGKETQYFGPGTRLLVL.

In DNA form, the CDR3 reads TGTGCCAGCACCGGGCAGGGGAATCAGCCCCAGCATTTT. Translation: CASTGQGNQPQHF. The V gene is TRBV6-1, the J gene TRBJ1-5; possibly TRBD1 for D (6 bases). The germline gives CDR1 MNHNS, CDR2 SASEGT. V was cut by 7 bases and J by 4 bases, with 11 bases left in between. The CDR3 has 13 amino acids.

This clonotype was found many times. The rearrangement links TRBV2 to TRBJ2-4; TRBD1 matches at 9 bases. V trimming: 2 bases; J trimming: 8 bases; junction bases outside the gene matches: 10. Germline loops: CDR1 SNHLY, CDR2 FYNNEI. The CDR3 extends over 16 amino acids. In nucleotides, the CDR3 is TGTGCCAGCAGTGAATTGGACAGGGGAGGGAGGGACATTCAGTACTTC. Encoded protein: CASSELDRGGRDIQYF.

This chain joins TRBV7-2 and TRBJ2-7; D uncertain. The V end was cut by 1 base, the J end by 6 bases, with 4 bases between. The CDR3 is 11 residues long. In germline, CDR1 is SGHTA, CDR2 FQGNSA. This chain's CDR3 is CASSLGREQYF. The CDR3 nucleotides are TGTGCCAGCAGCTTAGGGCGCGAGCAGTACTTC.

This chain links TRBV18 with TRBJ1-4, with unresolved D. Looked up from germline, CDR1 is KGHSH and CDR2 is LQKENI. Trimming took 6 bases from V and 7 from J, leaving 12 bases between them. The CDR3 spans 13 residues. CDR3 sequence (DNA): TGTGCCAGCTCCCCGGACGTAGCTGAAAAACTGTTTTTT. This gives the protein CASSPDVAEKLFF.

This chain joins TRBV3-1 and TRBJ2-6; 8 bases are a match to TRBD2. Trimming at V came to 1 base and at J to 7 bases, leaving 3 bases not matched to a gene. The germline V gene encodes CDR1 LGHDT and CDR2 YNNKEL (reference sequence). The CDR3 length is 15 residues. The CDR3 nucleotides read TGTGCCAGCAGCCAAGCCCGGGGGGGAGCCAACGTCCTGACTTTC. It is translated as CASSQARGGANVLTF.

Here the CDR3 DNA reads TGTGCCATCAGTGAAGGCCCTAGCACAGATACGCAGTATTTT. It translates to CAISEGPSTDTQYF. The V and J genes are TRBV10-3 and TRBJ2-3; no clear D. The length of the CDR3 is 14 residues. Germline V gives CDR1 ENHRY, CDR2 SYGVKD. Trimming took 3 bases from V and 0 from J, leaving 7 bases between them.

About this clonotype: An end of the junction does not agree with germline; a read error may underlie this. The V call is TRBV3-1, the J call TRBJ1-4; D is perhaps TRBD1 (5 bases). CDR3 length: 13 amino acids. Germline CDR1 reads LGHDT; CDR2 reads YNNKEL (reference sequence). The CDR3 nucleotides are TGTGTCAGCAGCCCTGGGGGACTTGAAAAACTGTTTTTT. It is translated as CVSSPGGLEKLFF.

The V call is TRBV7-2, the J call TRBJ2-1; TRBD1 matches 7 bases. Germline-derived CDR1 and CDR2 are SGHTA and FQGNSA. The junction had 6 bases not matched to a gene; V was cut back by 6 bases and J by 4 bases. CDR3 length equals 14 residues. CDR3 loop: CASSPGQEYNEQFF. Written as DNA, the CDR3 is TGTGCCAGCAGTCCAGGACAGGAATACAATGAGCAGTTCTTC.

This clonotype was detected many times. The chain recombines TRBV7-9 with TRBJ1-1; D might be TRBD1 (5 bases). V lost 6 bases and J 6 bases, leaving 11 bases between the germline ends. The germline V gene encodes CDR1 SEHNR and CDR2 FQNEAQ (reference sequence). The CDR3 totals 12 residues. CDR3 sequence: CASRSGLAEAFF. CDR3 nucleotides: TGTGCCAGCAGGTCGGGGCTGGCTGAAGCTTTCTTT.

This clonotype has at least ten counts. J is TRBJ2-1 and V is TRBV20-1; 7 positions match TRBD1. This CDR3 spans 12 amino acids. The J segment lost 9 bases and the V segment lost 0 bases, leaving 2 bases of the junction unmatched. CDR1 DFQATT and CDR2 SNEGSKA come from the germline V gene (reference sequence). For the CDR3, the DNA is TGCAGTGCTAGAGACAACAGGGGTGAGCAGTTCTTC. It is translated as CSARDNRGEQFF.

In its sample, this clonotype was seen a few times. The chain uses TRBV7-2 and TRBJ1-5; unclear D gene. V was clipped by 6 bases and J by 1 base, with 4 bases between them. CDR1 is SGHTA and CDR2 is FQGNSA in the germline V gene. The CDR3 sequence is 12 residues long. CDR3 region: CASSYSNQPQHF. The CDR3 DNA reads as TGTGCCAGCAGTTACAGCAATCAGCCCCAGCATTTT.